These T cell receptor beta chains were read from a single sample in a study of human T cells and chemical hapten exposure. TCRdb processed the RACE reads anew with MiXCR; each CDR3 protein has one entry. The sample lists tens of thousands of distinct CDR3 sequences; about 15% were seen once. The specimen was whole blood, collected in connection with sensitization to the hapten diphenylcyclopropenone (DPC). These TCRs come from a woman aged 45-65 years with alopecia areata. Some clones in this sample may be carry-over from other donors' samples. The CDR3 runs from the conserved cysteine through the conserved F or W. The D gene is left open where the match is weak. Clone size is not always given. Where it is, it says once, few, many or a class for expanded clones.

V	J	size	D	DNA	CDR3
TRBV28	TRBJ1-2	many	.	TGTGCCAGCGGAAACCCGCGGGGAGGCTATGGCTACACCTTC	CASGNPRGGYGYTF
TRBV27	TRBJ2-3	few	TRBD2	TGTGCCAGCAGTTTGTTAGCGGGAGGGGGTGCAGATACGCAGTATTTT	CASSLLAGGGADTQYF
TRBV10-2	TRBJ2-1	few	.	TGCGCCAGCAGCCCCGGGGTTTGGAGGGGGACCTACAATGAGCAGTTCTTC	CASSPGVWRGTYNEQFF
TRBV20-1	TRBJ1-5	.	.	TGCAGTGCTAGAGAGGGCGACAATCAGCCCCAGCATTTT	CSAREGDNQPQHF
TRBV27	TRBJ1-4	many	TRBD1	TGTGCCAGCAGTTTTCTTACAGGGGCCGGTGAAAAACTGTTTTTT	CASSFLTGAGEKLFF
TRBV6-2/TRBV6-3	TRBJ2-1	few	.	TGTGTCAGCAGCAGAGACAGGGACAGTTTGAGCGGGATGAGACTAAACAATGAGCAGTTCTTC	CVSSRDRDSLSGMRLNNEQFF
TRBV20-1	TRBJ1-6	many	.	TGCAGTGCTAGCTTCGGGAGGAATTCACCCCTCCACTTT	CSASFGRNSPLHF
TRBV6-6	TRBJ2-1	few	.	TGTGCCAGCAGCCAATTAATTAATGAGCAGTTCTTC	CASSQLINEQFF
TRBV19	TRBJ1-1	.	TRBD1	TGTGCCAGTAGTAATCCCGGGACAGGTGACACTGAAGCTTTCTTT	CASSNPGTGDTEAFF
TRBV5-5	TRBJ1-3	.	.	TGTGCCAGCAGCCCCATTATTCTCGGAAACACCATATATTTT	CASSPIILGNTIYF
TRBV7-9	TRBJ2-1	few	TRBD1	TGTGCCAGCAGCTTAGCAATGACGGGACAGGAGCAGTTCTTC	CASSLAMTGQEQFF
TRBV5-3	TRBJ1-6	.	.	TGTGTCACGGGATCAGTCGGGAATTCACCCCTCCACTTT	CVTGSVGNSPLHF
TRBV11-3	TRBJ2-1	.	TRBD2	TGTGCCAGCAGCGTTAGCGGGAGTAATGAGCAGTTCTTC	CASSVSGSNEQFF
TRBV5-1	TRBJ2-3	few	.	TGCGCCAGCAGCCCAACAGGACAGAGCACAGATACGCAGTATTTT	CASSPTGQSTDTQYF
TRBV20-1	TRBJ2-5	.	.	TGCAGTGCTAGTGTCGAGAAGAGAACCCAGTACTTC	CSASVEKRTQYF
TRBV7-2	TRBJ2-5	few	.	TGTGCCAGCAGCTTAGGAGACGTGGTTTTAGGGGAGACCCAGTACTTC	CASSLGDVVLGETQYF
TRBV9	TRBJ2-7	.	TRBD2	TGTGCCAGCAGCCCAGTGACTAGCGGAAGGGAGCAGTACTTC	CASSPVTSGREQYF
TRBV3-1	TRBJ1-4	.	.	TGTGCCAGCAGCCAAGATGCAACTAATGAAAAACTGTTTTTT	CASSQDATNEKLFF
TRBV6-5	TRBJ1-1	.	TRBD1	TGTGCCAGCAGTTACAGGGGGCAAGGTACTGAAGCTTTCTTT	CASSYRGQGTEAFF
TRBV3-1	TRBJ1-3	many	.	TGTGCCAGCAGCCCCTCTGGAAACACCATATATTTT	CASSPSGNTIYF
TRBV2	TRBJ2-2	.	.	TGTGCCAGCAGTGGGCGCGGGGAGAACACCGGGGAGCTGTTTTTT	CASSGRGENTGELFF
TRBV7-9	TRBJ2-7	few	TRBD2	TGTGCCAGCGGACTAGCGGGAGGGAGCTCCTACGAGCAGTACTTC	CASGLAGGSSYEQYF
TRBV28	TRBJ2-7	.	.	TGTGCGGTCTCCGAGCAGTACTTC	CAVSEQYF
TRBV16	TRBJ1-5	.	.	TGTGCCAGCAGCCAAGGGTTGGGGAGCAATCAGCCCCAGCATTTT	CASSQGLGSNQPQHF
TRBV20-1	TRBJ1-5	few	TRBD1	TGCAGTGCCAACCGGGACAGTAATCAGCCCCAGCATTTT	CSANRDSNQPQHF
TRBV28	TRBJ2-5	.	.	TGTGCCAGCAGAGAGGGGAGAGGGGCGCGGACCCAGTACTTC	CASREGRGARTQYF
TRBV27	TRBJ1-2	few	.	TGTGCCAGCAGTTTATCGGACGGGTCCGGCTACACCTTC	CASSLSDGSGYTF
TRBV5-1	TRBJ2-1	.	TRBD2	TGCGCCAGCAGCACCGGACTAGACGGTCACAATGAGCAGTTCTTC	CASSTGLDGHNEQFF